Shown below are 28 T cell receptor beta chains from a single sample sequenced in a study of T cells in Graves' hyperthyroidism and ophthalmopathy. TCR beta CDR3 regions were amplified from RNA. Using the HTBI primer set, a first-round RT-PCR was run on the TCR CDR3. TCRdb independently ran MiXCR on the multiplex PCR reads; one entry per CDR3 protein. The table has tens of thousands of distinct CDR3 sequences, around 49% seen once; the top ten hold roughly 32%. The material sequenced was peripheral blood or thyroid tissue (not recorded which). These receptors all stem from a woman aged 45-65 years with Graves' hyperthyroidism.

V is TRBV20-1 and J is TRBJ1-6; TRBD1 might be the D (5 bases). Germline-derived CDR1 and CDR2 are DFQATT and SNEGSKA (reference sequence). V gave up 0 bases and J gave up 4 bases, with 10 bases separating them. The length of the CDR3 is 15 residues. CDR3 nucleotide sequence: TGCAGTGCTAGAGACCAGGGTCAATATAATTCACCCCTCCACTTT. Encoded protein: CSARDQGQYNSPLHF.

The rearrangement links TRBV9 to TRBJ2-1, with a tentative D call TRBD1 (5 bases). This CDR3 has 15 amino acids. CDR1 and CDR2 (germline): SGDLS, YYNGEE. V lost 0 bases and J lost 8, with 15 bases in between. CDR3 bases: TGTGCCAGCAGCGTAGCTGCAGGGCTGTACGATGAGCAGTTCTTC. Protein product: CASSVAAGLYDEQFF.

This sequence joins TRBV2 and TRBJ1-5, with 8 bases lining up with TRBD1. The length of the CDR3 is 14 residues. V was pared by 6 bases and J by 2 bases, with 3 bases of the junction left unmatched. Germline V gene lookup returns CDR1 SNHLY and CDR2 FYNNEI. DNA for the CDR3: TGTGCCAGCAGGTCGACAGGGGGCAATCAGCCCCAGCATTTT. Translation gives CASRSTGGNQPQHF.

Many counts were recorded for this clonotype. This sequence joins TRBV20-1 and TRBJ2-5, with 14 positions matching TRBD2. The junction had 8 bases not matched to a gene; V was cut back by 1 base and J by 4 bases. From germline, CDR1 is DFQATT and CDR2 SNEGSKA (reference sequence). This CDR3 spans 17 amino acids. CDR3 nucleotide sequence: TGCAGTGCTAGAGTCCCGGGACTAGCGGGAGTGAGAGAGACCCAGTACTTC. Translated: CSARVPGLAGVRETQYF.

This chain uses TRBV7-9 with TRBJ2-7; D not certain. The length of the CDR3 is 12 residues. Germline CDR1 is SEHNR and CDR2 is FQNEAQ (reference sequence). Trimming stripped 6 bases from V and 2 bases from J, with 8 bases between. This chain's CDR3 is CASSRGTYEQYF. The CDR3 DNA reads TGTGCCAGCAGTCGTGGGACCTACGAGCAGTACTTC.

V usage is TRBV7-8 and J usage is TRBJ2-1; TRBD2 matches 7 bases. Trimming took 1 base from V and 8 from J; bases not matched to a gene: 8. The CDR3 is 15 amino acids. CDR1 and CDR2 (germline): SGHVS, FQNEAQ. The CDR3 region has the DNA TGTGCCAGCAGCTTAGGGCCTACGGGAGGCTATGAGCAGTTCTTC. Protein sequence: CASSLGPTGGYEQFF.

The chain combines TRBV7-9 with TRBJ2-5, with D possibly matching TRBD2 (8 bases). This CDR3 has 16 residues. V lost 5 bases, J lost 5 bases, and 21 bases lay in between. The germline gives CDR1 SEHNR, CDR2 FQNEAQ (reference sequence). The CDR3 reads CASSPSGGTSWETQYF. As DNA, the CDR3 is TGTGCCAGCAGCCCCTCAGGGGGGACTAGTTGGGAGACCCAGTACTTC. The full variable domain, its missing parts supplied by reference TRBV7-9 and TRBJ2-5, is DTGVSQNPRHKITKRGQNVTFRCDPISEHNRLYWYRQTLGQGPEFLTYFQNEAQLEKSRLLSDRFSAERPKGSFSTLEIQRTEQGDSAMYLCASSPSGGTSWETQYFGPGTRLLVL.

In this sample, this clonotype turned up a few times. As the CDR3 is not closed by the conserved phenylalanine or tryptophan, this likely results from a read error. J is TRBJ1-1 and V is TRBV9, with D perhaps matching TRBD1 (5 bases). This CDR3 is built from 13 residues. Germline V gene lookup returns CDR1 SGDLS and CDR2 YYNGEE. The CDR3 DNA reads TGTGCCAGCAGTGACAGCATGAACACTGAGGCTTTCTTG. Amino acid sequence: CASSDSMNTEAFL.

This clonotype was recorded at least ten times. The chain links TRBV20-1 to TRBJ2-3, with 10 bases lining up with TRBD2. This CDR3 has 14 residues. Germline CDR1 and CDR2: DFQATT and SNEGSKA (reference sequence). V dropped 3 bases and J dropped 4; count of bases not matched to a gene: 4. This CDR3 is CSASSSGGPDTQYF. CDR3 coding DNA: TGCAGTGCTAGTTCTAGCGGGGGCCCAGATACGCAGTATTTT.

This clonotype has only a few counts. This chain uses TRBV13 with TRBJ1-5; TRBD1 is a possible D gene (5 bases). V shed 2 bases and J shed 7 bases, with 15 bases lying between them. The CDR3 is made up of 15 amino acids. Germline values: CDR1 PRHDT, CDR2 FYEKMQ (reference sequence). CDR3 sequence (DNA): TGTGCCAGCAGCTTAAGTAGGGGCGCTGGACAGCCCCAGCATTTT. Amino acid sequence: CASSLSRGAGQPQHF.

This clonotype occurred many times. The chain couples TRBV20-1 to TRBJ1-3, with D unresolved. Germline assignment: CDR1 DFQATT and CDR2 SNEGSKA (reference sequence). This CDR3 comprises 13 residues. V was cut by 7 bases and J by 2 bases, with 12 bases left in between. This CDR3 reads CSVPVRTGNTIYF. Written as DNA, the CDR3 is TGCAGTGTCCCGGTCCGGACTGGAAACACCATATATTTT.

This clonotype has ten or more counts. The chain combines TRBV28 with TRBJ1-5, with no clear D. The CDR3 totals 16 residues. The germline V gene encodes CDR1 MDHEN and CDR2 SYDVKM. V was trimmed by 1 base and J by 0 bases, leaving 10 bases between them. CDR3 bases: TGTGCCAGCAGTTTATTCGGAGGTAATAGCAATCAGCCCCAGCATTTT. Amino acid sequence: CASSLFGGNSNQPQHF.

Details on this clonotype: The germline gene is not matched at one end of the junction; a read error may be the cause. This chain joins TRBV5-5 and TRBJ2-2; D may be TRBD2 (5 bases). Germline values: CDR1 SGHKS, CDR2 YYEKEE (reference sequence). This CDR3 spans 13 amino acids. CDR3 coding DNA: TGCGCCAGCAGCCCAGGACTGGCCGGGGAGCTGTTTTTT. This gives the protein CASSPGLAGELFF.

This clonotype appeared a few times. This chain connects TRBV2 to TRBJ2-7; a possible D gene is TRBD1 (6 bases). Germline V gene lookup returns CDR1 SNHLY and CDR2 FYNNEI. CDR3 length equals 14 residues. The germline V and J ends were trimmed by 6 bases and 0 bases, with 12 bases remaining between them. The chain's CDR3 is CASRRTVHSYEQYF. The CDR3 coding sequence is TGTGCCAGCAGACGGACAGTACACTCCTACGAGCAGTACTTC.

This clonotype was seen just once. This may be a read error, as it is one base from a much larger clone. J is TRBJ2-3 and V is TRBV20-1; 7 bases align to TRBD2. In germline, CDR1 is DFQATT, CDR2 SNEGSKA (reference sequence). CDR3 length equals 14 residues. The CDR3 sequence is CRARVRGRADTQYF. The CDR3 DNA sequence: TGCAGAGCTAGAGTACGGGGGAGGGCAGATACGCAGTATTTT.

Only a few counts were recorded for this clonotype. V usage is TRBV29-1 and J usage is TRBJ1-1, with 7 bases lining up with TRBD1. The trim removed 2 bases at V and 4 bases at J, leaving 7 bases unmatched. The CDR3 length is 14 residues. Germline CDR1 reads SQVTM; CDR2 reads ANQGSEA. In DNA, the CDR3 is TGCAGCGTTGAAAGGCAGGGGGTGGGCACTGAAGCTTTCTTT. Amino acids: CSVERQGVGTEAFF.

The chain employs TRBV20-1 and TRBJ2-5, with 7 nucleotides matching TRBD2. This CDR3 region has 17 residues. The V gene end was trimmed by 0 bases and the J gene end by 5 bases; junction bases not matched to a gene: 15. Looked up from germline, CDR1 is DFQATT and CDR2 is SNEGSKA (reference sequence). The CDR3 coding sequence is TGCAGTGCTAGAGATCGCGGGAGCGAGAACACCGGGGAGACCCAGTACTTC. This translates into CSARDRGSENTGETQYF.

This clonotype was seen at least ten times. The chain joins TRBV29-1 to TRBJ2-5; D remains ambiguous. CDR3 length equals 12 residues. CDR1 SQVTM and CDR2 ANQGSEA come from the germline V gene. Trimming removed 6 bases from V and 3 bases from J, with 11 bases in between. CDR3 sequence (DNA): TGCAGCGTGTTCCTTCTTAAAGAGACCCAGTACTTC. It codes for CSVFLLKETQYF. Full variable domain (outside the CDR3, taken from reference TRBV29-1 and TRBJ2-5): SAVISQKPSRDICQRGTSLTIQCQVDSQVTMMFWYRQQPGQSLTLIATANQGSEATYESGFVIDKFPISRPNLTFSTLTVSNMSPEDSSIYLCSVFLLKETQYFGPGTRLLVL.

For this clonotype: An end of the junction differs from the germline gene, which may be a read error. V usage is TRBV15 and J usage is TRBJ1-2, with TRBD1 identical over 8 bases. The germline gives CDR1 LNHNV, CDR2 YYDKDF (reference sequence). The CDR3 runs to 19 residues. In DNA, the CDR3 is TGTGCCACCAGCAGAGATTGGGGATCGCAGGGGGCTCAGAACTATGGCTGCACCTTC. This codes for CATSRDWGSQGAQNYGCTF.

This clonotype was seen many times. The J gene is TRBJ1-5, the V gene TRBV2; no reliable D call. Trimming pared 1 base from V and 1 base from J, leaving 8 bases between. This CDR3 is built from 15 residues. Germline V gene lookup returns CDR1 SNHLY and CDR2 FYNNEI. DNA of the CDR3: TGTGCCAGCAGTGAAGGGGCCCTAAGCAATCAGCCCCAGCATTTT. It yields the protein CASSEGALSNQPQHF.

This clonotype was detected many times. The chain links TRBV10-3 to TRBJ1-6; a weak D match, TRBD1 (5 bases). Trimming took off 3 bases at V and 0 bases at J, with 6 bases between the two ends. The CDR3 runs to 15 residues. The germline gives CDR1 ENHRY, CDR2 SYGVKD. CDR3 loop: CAISDDSSYNSPLHF. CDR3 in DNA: TGTGCCATCAGTGACGACAGCTCCTATAATTCACCCCTCCACTTT.

This CDR3 is CASSLAVRGSATGNTIYF. Here the CDR3 DNA reads TGTGCCAGCAGCTTAGCTGTTCGGGGCAGCGCCACTGGAAACACCATATATTTT. The chain combines TRBV7-8 with TRBJ1-3; perhaps TRBD1 as D (5 bases). The CDR3 runs to 18 residues. The germline gives CDR1 SGHVS, CDR2 FQNEAQ. Trimming pared 0 bases from V and 2 bases from J, leaving 17 bases between.

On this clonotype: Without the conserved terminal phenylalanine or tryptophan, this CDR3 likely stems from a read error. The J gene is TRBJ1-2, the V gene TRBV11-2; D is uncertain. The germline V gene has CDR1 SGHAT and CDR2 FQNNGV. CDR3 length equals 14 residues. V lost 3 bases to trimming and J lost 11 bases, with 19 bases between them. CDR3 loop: CASSFGAGGETYTL. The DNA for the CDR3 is TGTGCCAGCAGCTTTGGAGCGGGAGGCGAGACTTACACCCTC.

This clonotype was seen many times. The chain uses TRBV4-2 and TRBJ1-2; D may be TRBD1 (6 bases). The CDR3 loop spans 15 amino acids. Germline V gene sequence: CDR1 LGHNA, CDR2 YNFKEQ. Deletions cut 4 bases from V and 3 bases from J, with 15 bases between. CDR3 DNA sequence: TGTGCCAGCAGCCCCCTGGGGGCCGCTTACTATGGCTACACCTTC. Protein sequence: CASSPLGAAYYGYTF.

The CDR3 region is CASSREGTQPQHF. The CDR3 DNA reads as TGCGCCAGCAGCCGGGAGGGAACTCAGCCCCAGCATTTT. The V and J genes are TRBV5-1 and TRBJ1-5, with unresolved D. This CDR3 has 13 residues. Germline V gene lookup returns CDR1 SGHRS and CDR2 YFSETQ. V lost 4 bases and J lost 6, with 11 bases in between. The whole variable domain, filled in from reference TRBV5-1 and TRBJ1-5, reads KAGVTQTPRYLIKTRGQQVTLSCSPISGHRSVSWYQQTPGQGLQFLFEYFSETQRNKGNFPGRFSGRQFSNSRSEMNVSTLELGDSALYLCASSREGTQPQHFGDGTRLSIL.

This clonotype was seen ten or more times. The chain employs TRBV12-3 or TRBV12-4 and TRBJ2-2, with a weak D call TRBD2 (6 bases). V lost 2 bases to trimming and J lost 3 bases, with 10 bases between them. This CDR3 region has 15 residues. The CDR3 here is CASSLSAGYTGELFF. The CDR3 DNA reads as TGTGCCAGCAGTTTATCGGCGGGATACACCGGGGAGCTGTTTTTT.

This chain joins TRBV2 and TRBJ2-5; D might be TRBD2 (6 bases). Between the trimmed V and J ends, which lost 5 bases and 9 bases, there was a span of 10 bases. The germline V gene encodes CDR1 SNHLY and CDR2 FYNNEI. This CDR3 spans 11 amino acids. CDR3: CASSFGGAQYF. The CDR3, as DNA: TGTGCCAGCAGTTTCGGGGGTGCCCAGTACTTC.

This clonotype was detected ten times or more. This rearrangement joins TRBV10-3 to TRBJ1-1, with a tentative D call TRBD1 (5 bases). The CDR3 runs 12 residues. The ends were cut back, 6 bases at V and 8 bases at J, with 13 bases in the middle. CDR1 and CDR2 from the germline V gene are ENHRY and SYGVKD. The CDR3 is CAISRGETEAFF. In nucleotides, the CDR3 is TGTGCCATCAGCCGGGGGGAGACGGAAGCTTTCTTT.